The 16 T cell receptor beta chains presented below share a single source sample, sequenced in a study of blood T cells in healthy people across ages. For the second PCR, which ran for about 7 to 11 cycles, a sample-barcoded 5' primer and a J-beta primer mix were used. TCRdb itself ran the 5' RACE reads through MiXCR, one entry per CDR3 protein. There are around 1,500,000 distinct CDR3 sequences in the sample; 40% to 50% occur only once, and roughly 8.2% lies in the top ten. Source material: blood. The receptors were sampled from a woman under 30 in good health.

The chain is built from TRBV4-1 and TRBJ2-3; 7 bases are a match to TRBD2. The V and J ends lost 3 bases and 2 bases, in that order; junction bases with no gene match: 14. CDR1 is MGHRA and CDR2 is YSYEKL in the germline V gene. The CDR3 runs to 18 residues. The CDR3 is CASSHPKRSGVYTDTQYF. The CDR3 DNA reads as TGCGCCAGCAGCCACCCCAAGCGGAGCGGGGTTTACACAGATACGCAGTATTTT.

The chain joins TRBV3-1 to TRBJ2-7, with 8 bases aligning to TRBD2. The length of the CDR3 is 14 residues. In germline, CDR1 is LGHDT, CDR2 YNNKEL (reference sequence). V shed 4 bases and J 2 bases; nucleotides not matched to a gene: 4. This CDR3 reads CASSPLLAAYEQYF. The CDR3 DNA reads TGTGCCAGCAGCCCGCTACTAGCGGCCTACGAGCAGTACTTC.

The DNA of the CDR3 is TGTGCCAGCTCACCAATGCTAGCGGGGGATGTTGAGCAGTTCTTC. It is translated as CASSPMLAGDVEQFF. The chain employs TRBV18 and TRBJ2-1, with 10 positions matching TRBD2. The J segment lost 9 bases and the V segment lost 2 bases, leaving 7 bases of the junction unmatched. CDR1 is KGHSH, CDR2 LQKENI, per germline. CDR3 length equals 15 residues.

Only a few counts were recorded for this clonotype. V and J are TRBV29-1 and TRBJ1-4; 10 positions match TRBD1. The CDR3 totals 16 residues. J lost 3 bases, V lost 3 bases, and 7 bases had no gene match. Per germline, CDR1 SQVTM and CDR2 ANQGSEA. The CDR3 loop reads CSVEEGTGVANEKLFF. CDR3 nucleotide sequence: TGCAGCGTTGAGGAGGGGACAGGGGTGGCTAATGAAAAACTGTTTTTT.

The chain links TRBV7-2 to TRBJ2-1; D gene unclear. Near its end, the DNA agrees better with TRBJ2-7, so the J call may be wrong. Germline CDR1 SGHTA, CDR2 FQGNSA. This CDR3 has 14 amino acids. The CDR3 sequence is CASSPTAFYNEQYF. In DNA form, the CDR3 reads TGTGCCAGCAGCCCCACGGCTTTCTACAATGAGCAGTACTTC.

This chain joins TRBV11-1 and TRBJ2-4; the D gene is possibly TRBD2 (5 bases). The J call may be faulty, since TRBJ2-5 better matches the DNA end. CDR1 is SGHAT, CDR2 FQDESV, per germline (reference sequence). CDR3 length: 15 residues. The CDR3 DNA reads TGTGCCAGCAGCCTGCAACACGGGATTATAGAGACCCAGTACTTC. Its protein is CASSLQHGIIETQYF.

J is TRBJ2-5 and V is TRBV2; D is uncertain. The CDR3 runs 13 residues. Trimming pared 4 bases from V and 2 bases from J, leaving 8 bases between. Germline CDR1 is SNHLY and CDR2 is FYNNEI. CDR3 amino acids: CASSVGTQETQYF. The CDR3 region has the DNA TGTGCCAGCAGTGTAGGCACTCAAGAGACCCAGTACTTC.

Comment on this clonotype: A read error may account for a junction end that differs from germline. V usage is TRBV11-2 and J usage is TRBJ2-5; 9 bases are a match to TRBD2. Germline V gene data show CDR1 as SGHAT and CDR2 as FQNNGV. The CDR3 consists of 16 residues. The CDR3 loop is CASNLEASGVWETQYF. CDR3 sequence (DNA): TGTGCCAGCAACTTAGAGGCTAGCGGGGTCTGGGAGACCCAGTACTTC. Filled out from reference TRBV11-2 and TRBJ2-5, the complete variable domain reads EAGVAQSPRYKIIEKRQSVAFWCNPISGHATLYWYQQILGQGPKLLIQFQNNGVVDDSQLPKDRFSAERLKGVDSTLKIQPAKLEDSAVYLCASNLEASGVWETQYFGPGTRLLVL.

CDR3 bases: TGCAGTGCTATGGGCGGACGGGGCACTGAAGCTTTCTTT. Its translation: CSAMGGRGTEAFF. The rearrangement joins TRBV20-1 to TRBJ1-1; D uncertain. CDR1 DFQATT and CDR2 SNEGSKA come from the germline V gene (reference sequence). This CDR3 has 13 residues. V shed 4 bases and J shed 4 bases, with 13 bases lying between them.

The J gene is TRBJ2-1, the V gene TRBV7-6, with TRBD2 identical over 13 bases. Germline-derived CDR1 and CDR2 are SGHVS and FNYEAQ. With 3 bases clipped from V and 11 bases from J, the junction kept 10 bases outside the gene matches. This CDR3 has 16 amino acids. CDR3 bases: TGTGCCAGCAGCTTTCATCCAGGACTAGCGGGAGATCAGCAGTTCTTC. It yields the protein CASSFHPGLAGDQQFF.

Only a few counts were recorded for this clonotype. This chain links TRBV14 with TRBJ2-7; 9 nucleotides align to TRBD1. The junction had 11 bases not matched to a gene; V was cut back by 2 bases and J by 6 bases. CDR1 SGHDN and CDR2 FVKESK come from the germline V gene. This CDR3 spans 16 amino acids. The CDR3 spells CASSQLVGQGYSEQYF. CDR3 in DNA: TGTGCCAGCAGCCAATTGGTGGGACAGGGCTATTCCGAGCAGTACTTC.

The rearrangement joins TRBV5-6 to TRBJ2-3, with unresolved D. The germline gives CDR1 SGHDT, CDR2 YYEEEE. V lost 3 bases and J lost 8, with 10 bases in between. The CDR3 loop spans 12 amino acids. The CDR3 is CASSSSPVTQYF. The CDR3 nucleotides read TGTGCCAGCAGCTCCTCTCCGGTTACGCAGTATTTT. The whole variable domain, filled in from reference TRBV5-6 and TRBJ2-3, reads DAGVTQSPTHLIKTRGQQVTLRCSPKSGHDTVSWYQQALGQGPQFIFQYYEEEERQRGNFPDRFSGHQFPNYSSELNVNALLLGDSALYLCASSSSPVTQYFGPGTRLTVL.

This clonotype was seen more than once but under ten times. The CDR3 coding sequence is TGTGCCATCAGTGAAATGGAGTCCTACGAGCAGTACTTC. Protein: CAISEMESYEQYF. This chain links TRBV10-3 with TRBJ2-7; D gene unclear. The CDR3 consists of 13 residues. V was pared by 3 bases and J by 1 base, with 7 bases between. Germline V gives CDR1 ENHRY, CDR2 SYGVKD.

The chain uses TRBV29-1 and TRBJ1-1, with D possibly TRBD1 on 5 matching bases. The CDR3 has 14 amino acids. Germline V CDR1 and CDR2: SQVTM, ANQGSEA. V lost 4 bases to trimming and J lost 1 base, with 13 bases between them. CDR3 sequence reads: CSVAKGSRNTEAFF. The DNA of the CDR3 is TGCAGCGTTGCCAAGGGGTCGCGGAACACTGAAGCTTTCTTT.

The chain couples TRBV3-1 to TRBJ2-1; D not resolved. This CDR3 is built from 15 residues. Germline lookup yields CDR1 LGHDT and CDR2 YNNKEL (reference sequence). V dropped 4 bases and J dropped 10 bases, with 20 bases sitting between them. CDR3 loop: CASSPDLRVSNEQFF. In DNA form, the CDR3 reads TGTGCCAGCAGCCCCGACCTGAGAGTTTCTAACGAGCAGTTCTTC.

The chain is built from TRBV9 and TRBJ1-2, with a possible D match to TRBD1 (6 bases). CDR1 SGDLS and CDR2 YYNGEE come from the germline V gene. The CDR3 runs 13 residues. V gave up 2 bases and J gave up 8 bases, with 13 bases separating them. The CDR3 reads CASSVVQGEGYTF. The CDR3 DNA sequence: TGTGCCAGCAGCGTTGTACAGGGAGAGGGCTACACCTTC.